This T cell receptor (beta chain) appears in the sequencing data of a study of T cell changes during pregnancy in multiple sclerosis. Trimming left V 3 bases short and J 1 base short, with 24 bases between. The germline CDR1 and CDR2 sequences are SQVTM and ANQGSEA. This CDR3 contains 18 residues. In its sample, this clone was seen once. The method was immunoSEQ multiplex PCR; TCRdb's version includes in-frame clones alone and lacks a portion of them. Of around 100,000 clones listed, more than 85% were seen once; the top ten hold about 1.5%. The source material was peripheral blood, sampled in the third trimester of pregnancy. The TCR originated in a female donor with multiple sclerosis, enrolled in a pregnancy study. V and J are TRBV29-1 and TRBJ1-1; D might be TRBD1 (6 bases). The CDR3 loop is CSVDKGQQGAMGNTEAFF. DNA of the CDR3: TGCAGCGTTGATAAGGGGCAACAGGGTGCGATGGGGAACACTGAAGCTTTCTTT.